These 18 T cell receptor beta chains were sequenced from one sample in a study of naive and memory T cell subsets. An equimolar mix of two oligonucleotides served as the beta constant-region primer for TRBC1 and TRBC2. Nested alpha and beta constant-region primers with the SP2 primer drove four PCR rounds on ligated cDNA. TCRdb passed the UMI-ligation and nested PCR reads through MiXCR, listing each CDR3 protein once. The data contain about 120,000 distinct CDR3 sequences, 35% to 40% of them singletons. Input material: central memory CD4+ T cells from blood. The receptors derive from a human donor in good health.

CDR3 coding DNA: TGCAGCGTTGCCCGTTTCGGACAGGGGGGTCCCAACGAGCAGTTCTTC. This codes for CSVARFGQGGPNEQFF. The chain is built from TRBV29-1 and TRBJ2-1; 10 nucleotides match TRBD1. This CDR3 is 16 amino acids long. Looked up from germline, CDR1 is SQVTM and CDR2 is ANQGSEA. J lost 10 bases, V lost 4 bases, and 16 bases had no gene match.

This rearrangement joins TRBV7-2 to TRBJ2-2, with a tentative D call TRBD1 (6 bases). The CDR3 has 16 residues. Germline V gives CDR1 SGHTA, CDR2 FQGNSA. Trimming removed 1 base at V and 1 base at J, with 10 bases between. The CDR3 DNA is TGTGCCAGCAGCTTAGTAGGGACACGGAACACCGGGGAGCTGTTTTTT. Translated: CASSLVGTRNTGELFF.

The J gene is TRBJ2-5, the V gene TRBV5-5; 11 nucleotides agree with TRBD2. Per the germline V gene, CDR1 is SGHKS and CDR2 is YYEKEE (reference sequence). The CDR3 has 19 residues. J was trimmed by 5 bases and V by 0 bases; bases with no gene match: 15. CDR3 nucleotides: TGTGCCAGCAGCTTGGATCCCCGGCTAGCGGGAGGTAGGGGTGAGACCCAGTACTTC. It specifies CASSLDPRLAGGRGETQYF.

This clonotype has only a few counts. The chain joins TRBV20-1 to TRBJ2-5; TRBD2 is a possible D gene (5 bases). The V gene's germline CDR1 is DFQATT and CDR2 SNEGSKA (reference sequence). V lost 8 bases, J lost 3 bases, and 19 bases lay in between. CDR3 length: 14 amino acids. This CDR3 is CSPAKREWEETQYF. CDR3 sequence (DNA): TGCAGTCCCGCAAAGAGGGAGTGGGAAGAGACCCAGTACTTC.

The V gene is TRBV2, the J gene TRBJ1-5, with a tentative D call TRBD1 (6 bases). The germline V gene has CDR1 SNHLY and CDR2 FYNNEI. CDR3 size: 15 residues. V shed 2 bases and J shed 5 bases, with 13 bases lying between them. DNA for the CDR3: TGTGCCAGCAGTGAACGGCAGGGGAGGGATCAGCCCCAGCATTTT. Protein product: CASSERQGRDQPQHF. Using reference TRBV2 and TRBJ1-5 for the parts outside the CDR3, the full variable domain is EPEVTQTPSHQVTQMGQEVILRCVPISNHLYFYWYRQILGQKVEFLVSFYNNEISEKSEIFDDQFSVERPDGSNFTLKIRSTKLEDSAMYFCASSERQGRDQPQHFGDGTRLSIL.

This clonotype was observed a few times. The chain is built from TRBV7-9 and TRBJ2-4; 10 bases align to TRBD1. The V gene end was trimmed by 5 bases and the J gene end by 8 bases; junction bases not matched to a gene: 9. CDR1 is SEHNR, CDR2 FQNEAQ, per germline (reference sequence). The CDR3 runs 15 residues. The CDR3 sequence is CASSVGTGVLDIQYF. In nucleotides, the CDR3 is TGTGCCAGCAGCGTAGGGACAGGGGTCTTGGACATTCAGTACTTC.

The chain links TRBV6-2 or TRBV6-3 to TRBJ1-5; no clear D. This CDR3 comprises 11 residues. V was pared by 5 bases and J by 6 bases, with 5 bases between. Germline V lookup: CDR1 MNHEY, CDR2 SVGEGT. The CDR3 loop reads CASSNPQPQHF. In nucleotides, the CDR3 is TGTGCCAGCAGTAATCCTCAGCCCCAGCATTTT.

This clonotype has a handful of counts. V gene TRBV5-1 combines with J gene TRBJ2-3; D perhaps matches TRBD2 (6 bases). The CDR3 loop spans 14 amino acids. Germline CDR1 and CDR2: SGHRS and YFSETQ. Trimming left V 4 bases short and J 2 bases short, with 11 bases between. The chain's CDR3 is CASSPGLPTDTQYF. In DNA, the CDR3 is TGCGCCAGCAGCCCGGGACTTCCCACAGATACGCAGTATTTT.

This clonotype was seen more than once but under ten times. V gene TRBV5-5 combines with J gene TRBJ2-2; TRBD2 matches at 10 bases. Germline assignment: CDR1 SGHKS and CDR2 YYEKEE (reference sequence). Trimming removed 3 bases from V and 1 base from J; junction bases left unmatched: 0. This CDR3 is 15 amino acids long. CDR3 nucleotide sequence: TGTGCCAGCAGCTGGACTAGCGGGAACACCGGGGAGCTGTTTTTT. Protein product: CASSWTSGNTGELFF.

This clonotype has only a few counts. J is TRBJ1-1 and V is TRBV30, with D perhaps matching TRBD1 (6 bases). Germline V gene sequence: CDR1 GTSNPN, CDR2 SVGIG (reference sequence). The CDR3 runs 13 residues. Between the trimmed V and J ends, which lost 3 bases and 1 base, there was a span of 9 bases. For the CDR3, the DNA is TGTGCCTGGAGGGGACACCAGAACACTGAAGCTTTCTTT. Its protein product is CAWRGHQNTEAFF.

The chain has TRBV20-1 and TRBJ2-5; D is uncertain. CDR1 and CDR2 (germline): DFQATT, SNEGSKA (reference sequence). Trimming shortened V by 0 bases and J by 5 bases, and 10 bases separated the two germline ends. The CDR3 covers 13 residues. Here the CDR3 reads CSARDGVGETQYF. CDR3 coding DNA: TGCAGTGCTAGAGATGGGGTAGGGGAGACCCAGTACTTC.

The rearrangement links TRBV3-1 to TRBJ2-3; D gene ambiguous. V lost 1 base and J lost 6, with 8 bases in between. CDR3 length equals 13 residues. CDR1 is LGHDT and CDR2 is YNNKEL in the germline V gene (reference sequence). The CDR3 nucleotides are TGTGCCAGCAGCCAAGTTGGTCAGGATACGCAGTATTTT. Its translation: CASSQVGQDTQYF.

The gene calls are TRBV6-1 and TRBJ1-3, with 7 bases lining up with TRBD1. This CDR3 is built from 16 residues. Germline V gene lookup returns CDR1 MNHNS and CDR2 SASEGT. J was trimmed by 0 bases and V by 5 bases; bases with no gene match: 7. In DNA form, the CDR3 reads TGTGCCAGCAGTTTGGGACAGACAACCTCTGGAAACACCATATATTTT. As protein: CASSLGQTTSGNTIYF.

The chain joins TRBV28 to TRBJ2-3; weak D call: TRBD1 (6 bases). The ends were cut back, 7 bases at V and 6 bases at J, with 17 bases in the middle. The CDR3 extends over 14 amino acids. CDR1 MDHEN and CDR2 SYDVKM come from the germline V gene. Here the CDR3 reads CASTPRQVGDTQYF. The CDR3 DNA reads as TGTGCCAGCACCCCGCGACAGGTGGGGGATACGCAGTATTTT.

A few counts support this clonotype. V is TRBV14 and J is TRBJ1-2; D not resolved. The germline gives CDR1 SGHDN, CDR2 FVKESK. This CDR3 region has 13 residues. Deletions cut 0 bases from V and 4 bases from J, with 6 bases between. CDR3 in DNA: TGTGCCAGCAGCCAAGATTCCGTCTATGGCTACACCTTC. Protein: CASSQDSVYGYTF.

This chain links TRBV7-9 with TRBJ2-5; TRBD2 is a possible D gene (6 bases). V was trimmed by 0 bases and J by 5 bases, leaving 13 bases between them. The germline V gene encodes CDR1 SEHNR and CDR2 FQNEAQ (reference sequence). The CDR3 loop spans 15 amino acids. CDR3 protein: CASSLALREDETQYF. In nucleotides, the CDR3 is TGTGCCAGCAGCTTAGCGTTGAGGGAGGACGAGACCCAGTACTTC.

The gene calls are TRBV12-3 or TRBV12-4 and TRBJ1-2; D not resolved. V was clipped by 0 bases and J by 4 bases, with 9 bases between them. This CDR3 comprises 14 residues. The CDR3 reads CASSLARVGYGYTF. DNA for the CDR3: TGTGCCAGCAGTTTAGCAAGGGTGGGCTATGGCTACACCTTC.

This clonotype was seen more than once but under ten times. The V gene is TRBV25-1, the J gene TRBJ1-2; 9 bases fit TRBD1. CDR3 length: 15 amino acids. The V gene end was trimmed by 6 bases and the J gene end by 4 bases; junction bases not matched to a gene: 9. Germline values: CDR1 MGHDK, CDR2 SYGVNS. DNA of the CDR3: TGTGCCAGCAGCCGTCCCGGGACAGGGATCTATGGCTACACCTTC. This gives the protein CASSRPGTGIYGYTF.